These 22 T cell receptor beta chains originate from one sample sequenced in a study of PD-1 blockade in classical Hodgkin lymphoma. Sequencing used immunoSEQ multiplex PCR; TCRdb keeps in-frame clones, though not all of them. The data show 23,000 or so clones, 75% to 90% seen once. Regarding time point: cycle 4 day 1 (C4D1), after 5 to 7 weeks of nivolumab. Every patient was affected by relapse after autologous stem cell transplantation, while exposure to brentuximab vedotin was not uniform. This material consisted of peripheral blood mononuclear cells (PBMCs), taken before the fourth cycle of nivolumab. These receptor sequences come from a human donor with classical Hodgkin lymphoma.

The chain is built from TRBV9 and TRBJ1-2; 8 bases fit TRBD1. Germline lookup yields CDR1 SGDLS and CDR2 YYNGEE. The junction had 8 bases not matched to a gene; V was cut back by 0 bases and J by 7 bases. There are 15 residues in the CDR3. Here the CDR3 DNA reads TGTGCCAGCAGCGTAGGAAACAGGGGGGATGGTGGCTACACCTTC. Translated, it gives CASSVGNRGDGGYTF.

V and J are TRBV15 and TRBJ2-1, with D hard to call. Looked up from germline, CDR1 is LNHNV and CDR2 is YYDKDF (reference sequence). The CDR3 spans 12 residues. V lost 11 bases and J 6 bases, leaving 14 bases between the germline ends. The CDR3: CAAVTDTNEQFF. The CDR3 nucleotides read TGTGCCGCTGTTACCGACACCAATGAGCAGTTCTTC.

The genes are TRBV5-4 and TRBJ2-7; 8 nucleotides line up with TRBD1. The CDR3 totals 14 residues. J was trimmed by 4 bases and V by 0 bases; bases with no gene match: 3. The germline V gene encodes CDR1 SGHNT and CDR2 YYREEE (reference sequence). CDR3 sequence: CASSLEQGGYEQYF. In DNA form, the CDR3 reads TGTGCCAGCAGCTTGGAACAGGGGGGATACGAGCAGTACTTC.

V gene TRBV5-1 combines with J gene TRBJ1-2; 9 bases agree with TRBD1. The CDR3 consists of 14 residues. J gave up 6 bases and V 0 bases, and 3 bases lay outside the gene matches. Germline values: CDR1 SGHRS, CDR2 YFSETQ. Here the CDR3 DNA reads TGCGCCAGCAGCTTGGGGACAGGGGAAGATGGCTACACCTTC. It yields the protein CASSLGTGEDGYTF.

J is TRBJ2-3 and V is TRBV7-9; 10 bases are shared with TRBD1. The CDR3 totals 16 residues. Germline V gene sequence: CDR1 SEHNR, CDR2 FQNEAQ (reference sequence). V shed 5 bases, J shed 4 bases, and the junction held 9 bases outside the gene matches. The CDR3 DNA is TGTGCCAGCAGCCCCCCTGGGACAGGGGCACCAGATACGCAGTATTTT. This codes for CASSPPGTGAPDTQYF.

The rearrangement joins TRBV4-1 to TRBJ1-5; D is possibly TRBD1 (5 bases). Germline V gene lookup returns CDR1 MGHRA and CDR2 YSYEKL. The length of the CDR3 is 16 residues. V lost 1 base and J 1 base, leaving 11 bases between the germline ends. This CDR3 reads CASSQGPGSSNQPQHF. Here the CDR3 DNA reads TGCGCCAGCAGCCAAGGGCCAGGGTCGAGCAATCAGCCCCAGCATTTT.

The rearrangement uses TRBV18 and TRBJ1-3; 9 bases agree with TRBD1. The V and J ends lost 4 bases and 3 bases, in that order; junction bases with no gene match: 10. The CDR3 consists of 17 residues. Germline V gene data show CDR1 as KGHSH and CDR2 as LQKENI. The CDR3 loop reads CASSQSETGGFGNTIYF. In DNA, the CDR3 is TGTGCCAGCTCACAAAGCGAGACAGGGGGATTTGGAAACACCATATATTTT.

This clone was recorded once. The chain uses TRBV27 and TRBJ2-3, with 8 bases that match TRBD1. The CDR3 runs to 15 residues. Germline assignment: CDR1 MNHEY and CDR2 SMNVEV (reference sequence). The J segment lost 2 bases and the V segment lost 5 bases, leaving 6 bases of the junction unmatched. For the CDR3, the DNA is TGTGCCAGCAGTCCCTGGACAGGGCTCACAGATACGCAGTATTTT. This sequence encodes CASSPWTGLTDTQYF.

V usage is TRBV7-9 and J usage is TRBJ2-3; 7 bases line up with TRBD1. J gave up 1 base and V 5 bases, and 3 bases lay outside the gene matches. CDR1 SEHNR and CDR2 FQNEAQ come from the germline V gene (reference sequence). CDR3 length: 14 residues. In DNA, the CDR3 is TGTGCCAGCAGCCCCGACAGGGGCACAGATACGCAGTATTTT. Translating gives CASSPDRGTDTQYF.

This clone was detected once. The V gene is TRBV9, the J gene TRBJ1-1; a weak D match, TRBD1 (5 bases). This CDR3 is 12 amino acids long. CDR1 is SGDLS and CDR2 is YYNGEE in the germline V gene. Trimming removed 3 bases at V and 8 bases at J, with 11 bases between. The CDR3 DNA sequence: TGTGCCAGCAGCGCCTCAGGGCTAGAAGCTTTCTTT. Encoded protein: CASSASGLEAFF.

The V call is TRBV11-2, the J call TRBJ1-5; no definite D call. The germline V and J ends were trimmed by 5 bases and 4 bases, with 12 bases remaining between them. The germline V gene has CDR1 SGHAT and CDR2 FQNNGV. This CDR3 comprises 14 residues. CDR3 sequence (DNA): TGTGCCAGCAGCGTGACCGTTGGGAATCAGCCCCAGCATTTT. Translation gives CASSVTVGNQPQHF.

This rearrangement joins TRBV10-2 to TRBJ2-1, with 9 positions matching TRBD2. Trimming took 5 bases from V and 5 from J; bases not matched to a gene: 4. The germline V gene encodes CDR1 WSHSY and CDR2 SAAADI. The CDR3 runs 14 residues. CDR3 protein: CASSPSGAHNEQFF. CDR3 bases: TGCGCCAGCAGTCCTAGCGGGGCCCACAATGAGCAGTTCTTC.

The J gene is TRBJ2-2, the V gene TRBV7-6; possible D gene TRBD2, 7 bases. The length of the CDR3 is 15 residues. The V and J ends lost 7 bases and 5 bases respectively, with 17 bases between them. The V gene's germline CDR1 is SGHVS and CDR2 FNYEAQ. This CDR3 is CASTGWRGLTGELFF. The CDR3 DNA is TGTGCCAGCACTGGATGGCGGGGGCTTACCGGGGAGCTGTTTTTT. The complete variable domain, with remaining parts taken from reference TRBV7-6 and TRBJ2-2, reads GAGVSQSPRYKVTKRGQDVALRCDPISGHVSLYWYRQALGQGPEFLTYFNYEAQQDKSGLPNDRFSAERPEGSISTLTIQRTEQRDSAMYRCASTGWRGLTGELFFGEGSRLTVL.

The chain uses TRBV5-8 and TRBJ2-1; 13 bases are shared with TRBD2. J was trimmed by 10 bases and V by 0 bases; bases with no gene match: 4. The CDR3 extends over 15 amino acids. Germline CDR1 SGHTS, CDR2 YDEGEE. This CDR3 reads CASSLELAGGGEQFF. In nucleotides, the CDR3 is TGTGCCAGCAGCTTGGAACTAGCGGGAGGGGGGGAGCAGTTCTTC. Combining the CDR3 with reference TRBV5-8 and TRBJ2-1 gives the whole variable domain EAGVTQSPTHLIKTRGQQATLRCSPISGHTSVYWYQQALGLGLQFLLWYDEGEERNRGNFPPRFSGRQFPNYSSELNVNALELEDSALYLCASSLELAGGGEQFFGPGTRLTVL.

The chain combines TRBV4-3 with TRBJ2-2; 8 bases match TRBD2. The CDR3 loop spans 16 amino acids. V lost 0 bases and J lost 2; bases outside the gene matches: 2. The germline V gene encodes CDR1 LGHNA and CDR2 YSLEER. CDR3 in DNA: TGCGCCAGCAGCCAAGAGAGCGGGGGTAACACCGGGGAGCTGTTTTTT. Amino acids: CASSQESGGNTGELFF.

The rearrangement joins TRBV15 to TRBJ1-1, with D possibly TRBD1 on 5 matching bases. This CDR3 has 15 residues. The V end was cut by 1 base, the J end by 5 bases, with 14 bases between. The germline gives CDR1 LNHNV, CDR2 YYDKDF (reference sequence). The DNA for the CDR3 is TGTGCCACCAGCAGAGCCAGGGTTCTTGGTACTGAAGCTTTCTTT. It is translated as CATSRARVLGTEAFF.

The rearrangement joins TRBV2 to TRBJ1-3; D is perhaps TRBD1 (5 bases). The germline V and J ends were trimmed by 1 base and 2 bases, with 12 bases remaining between them. The CDR3 spans 16 residues. CDR1 and CDR2 (germline): SNHLY, FYNNEI. CDR3: CASSEEPRVPGNTIYF. The CDR3 DNA follows: TGTGCCAGCAGTGAAGAACCCAGGGTGCCTGGAAACACCATATATTTT.

CDR3 coding DNA: TGTGCCAGCAGCTTGGGGTGGTACGAGCAGTACTTC. It specifies CASSLGWYEQYF. The chain links TRBV7-9 to TRBJ2-7, with D uncertain. The CDR3 has 12 residues. Germline V lookup: CDR1 SEHNR, CDR2 FQNEAQ (reference sequence). V lost 3 bases and J lost 4, with 7 bases in between.

V and J are TRBV9 and TRBJ2-3; no reliable D call. The CDR3 loop spans 14 amino acids. Per the germline V gene, CDR1 is SGDLS and CDR2 is YYNGEE. The V and J ends lost 0 bases and 1 base respectively, with 6 bases between them. The CDR3 DNA reads as TGTGCCAGCAGCGTAGTCGGCGGCACAGATACGCAGTATTTT. This encodes CASSVVGGTDTQYF. Variable domain in full (rest from reference TRBV9 and TRBJ2-3): DSGVTQTPKHLITATGQRVTLRCSPRSGDLSVYWYQQSLDQGLQFLIQYYNGEERAKGNILERFSAQQFPDLHSELNLSSLELGDSALYFCASSVVGGTDTQYFGPGTRLTVL.

The rearrangement links TRBV15 to TRBJ2-5; 8 nucleotides agree with TRBD1. Unmatched junction bases numbered 11, after V lost 6 bases and J lost 5 bases. There are 15 residues in the CDR3. Germline V gene sequence: CDR1 LNHNV, CDR2 YYDKDF (reference sequence). The CDR3 nucleotides are TGTGCCACCAGACAGGGGGATGTGAGTCACGAGACCCAGTACTTC. It is translated as CATRQGDVSHETQYF.

The V and J genes are TRBV4-3 and TRBJ1-4; D unresolved. This CDR3 is built from 14 residues. Germline V gene sequence: CDR1 LGHNA, CDR2 YSLEER. The V end lost 0 bases, the J end lost 5 bases, and 7 bases lay between the germline ends. The CDR3 DNA follows: TGCGCCAGCAGCCAAGAGGTGGCCAATGAAAAACTGTTTTTT. Its translation is CASSQEVANEKLFF.

The V gene is TRBV30, the J gene TRBJ2-1; possible D gene TRBD1, 6 bases. The germline V gene encodes CDR1 GTSNPN and CDR2 SVGIG (reference sequence). The CDR3 totals 15 residues. V was trimmed by 0 bases and J by 6 bases, leaving 15 bases between them. CDR3 bases: TGTGCCTGGAGTGTACGCAGGGGCAGAGGCAATGAGCAGTTCTTC. Translated, it gives CAWSVRRGRGNEQFF.